The 11 T cell receptor beta chains listed next were all sequenced from one sample in a study of cytomegalovirus exposure and HLA in healthy donors. Vbeta (60) and Jbeta (13) primers were used in the PCR. Repertoires were generated with immunoSEQ multiplex PCR, while TCRdb's copy carries only in-frame clones and drops some. The sample table sets out under 250,000 clones. The sample taken for sequencing was PBMCs. The receptors derive from a girl under 10 years old in good health and CMV-seropositive.

This chain links TRBV19 with TRBJ1-2, with D possibly being TRBD1 (5 bases). V gave up 6 bases and J gave up 4 bases, with 15 bases separating them. Germline V gene sequence: CDR1 LNHDA, CDR2 SQIVND (reference sequence). This CDR3 has 14 amino acids. CDR3 coding DNA: TGTGCCAGTAGGACCGGACAAGGCCTCTATGGCTACACCTTC. It translates to CASRTGQGLYGYTF. Complete variable domain (other parts from reference TRBV19 and TRBJ1-2): DGGITQSPKYLFRKEGQNVTLSCEQNLNHDAMYWYRQDPGQGLRLIYYSQIVNDFQKGDIAEGYSVSREKKESFPLTVTSAQKNPTAFYLCASRTGQGLYGYTFGSGTRLTVV.

This sequence joins TRBV2 and TRBJ2-1; 14 bases match TRBD2. The CDR3 sequence is 15 residues long. Germline V lookup: CDR1 SNHLY, CDR2 FYNNEI. The V gene end was trimmed by 5 bases and the J gene end by 7 bases; junction bases not matched to a gene: 4. CDR3 residues: CASSRLAGGENEQFF. CDR3 bases: TGTGCCAGCAGTAGACTAGCGGGAGGGGAAAATGAGCAGTTCTTC.

The chain joins TRBV19 to TRBJ2-1; perhaps TRBD1 as D (5 bases). Germline CDR1 and CDR2: LNHDA and SQIVND (reference sequence). The CDR3 is 14 amino acids. With 5 bases removed from V and 0 bases from J, the gap between germline ends came to 8 bases. The DNA of the CDR3 is TGTGCCAGTAGTTACAGGAGCTCCTACAATGAGCAGTTCTTC. Encoded protein: CASSYRSSYNEQFF.

The V gene is TRBV7-3, the J gene TRBJ1-1; no clear D. The V end was cut by 1 base, the J end by 5 bases, with 17 bases between. The CDR3 length is 16 residues. The V gene's germline CDR1 is SGHTA and CDR2 FQGTGA. The CDR3 region has the DNA TGTGCCAGCAGCTTAAGCATTGGGCCGGGAGGAACTGAAGCTTTCTTT. Protein product: CASSLSIGPGGTEAFF.

The chain is built from TRBV5-4 and TRBJ2-7; TRBD2 matches 11 bases. CDR1 and CDR2 from the germline V gene are SGHNT and YYREEE (reference sequence). This CDR3 is built from 15 residues. V gave up 3 bases and J gave up 2 bases; unmatched junction bases: 4. DNA of the CDR3: TGTGCCAGCAGCTCTCCGGGACTAGCGGCCTACGAGCAGTACTTC. Its protein product is CASSSPGLAAYEQYF.

The chain carries TRBV4-1 and TRBJ2-7; no definite D call. Per germline, CDR1 MGHRA and CDR2 YSYEKL. Trimming stripped 0 bases from V and 4 bases from J, with 4 bases between. The CDR3 is 12 residues long. CDR3 protein: CASSQDGYEQYF. The DNA of the CDR3 is TGCGCCAGCAGCCAAGACGGGTACGAGCAGTACTTC.

This sequence joins TRBV29-1 and TRBJ2-7; 9 bases are shared with TRBD1. The CDR3 runs to 13 residues. Germline V gene lookup returns CDR1 SQVTM and CDR2 ANQGSEA. After removal of 4 bases from V and 6 bases from J, the junction contained 7 bases not matched to a gene. The CDR3 DNA is TGCAGCGTTGGGAACAGGGGGCAAAGCGAGCAGTACTTC. Amino acids: CSVGNRGQSEQYF.

This chain uses TRBV29-1 with TRBJ1-2, with TRBD1 matching 9 bases. V trimming: 0 bases; J trimming: 7 bases; junction bases outside the gene matches: 6. The CDR3 totals 14 residues. The germline V gene encodes CDR1 SQVTM and CDR2 ANQGSEA. Here the CDR3 DNA reads TGCAGCGTTGAAGAACCCGGGACAGGGTCTGGCTACACCTTC. Its protein is CSVEEPGTGSGYTF.

This rearrangement joins TRBV2 to TRBJ1-5; TRBD1 matches 10 bases. Germline lookup yields CDR1 SNHLY and CDR2 FYNNEI. V trimming: 6 bases; J trimming: 8 bases; junction bases outside the gene matches: 10. The CDR3 has 15 residues. The chain's CDR3 is CASRDGTGVLKPQHF. Here the CDR3 DNA reads TGTGCCAGCAGAGACGGGACAGGGGTCCTGAAGCCCCAGCATTTT. The full variable domain, in which reference TRBV2 and TRBJ1-5 provide the parts outside the CDR3, is EPEVTQTPSHQVTQMGQEVILRCVPISNHLYFYWYRQILGQKVEFLVSFYNNEISEKSEIFDDQFSVERPDGSNFTLKIRSTKLEDSAMYFCASRDGTGVLKPQHFGDGTRLSIL.

The chain recombines TRBV6-4 with TRBJ1-2, with a possible D match to TRBD1 (5 bases). V was clipped by 4 bases and J by 5 bases, with 11 bases between them. The CDR3 loop spans 13 amino acids. The germline CDR1 and CDR2 sequences are MRHNA and SNTAGT. The CDR3 DNA reads as TGTGCCAGCAGTGCGGGGACTCTATATGGCTACACCTTC. It translates to CASSAGTLYGYTF.

This chain joins TRBV6-5 and TRBJ2-5; no firm D call. Trimming removed 3 bases at V and 6 bases at J, with 11 bases between. This CDR3 contains 13 residues. Germline CDR1 MNHEY, CDR2 SVGAGI. The CDR3: CASSYPPSKTQYF. The DNA of the CDR3 is TGTGCCAGCAGTTATCCGCCCAGTAAGACCCAGTACTTC.